Presented here are 8 T cell receptor beta chains from one specimen sequenced in a study of blood T cells in healthy people across ages. Then a second PCR, running about 6 to 11 cycles, was carried out with a sample-barcoded 5' primer and a J-beta primer mix. TCRdb ran MiXCR on the 5' RACE reads and lists one entry per CDR3 protein. The repertoire has fewer than 900,000 distinct CDR3 sequences, under 40% of them found once; the top ten carry 10% to 15%. Sequenced material: blood. These receptors all come from a man between 18 and 29 years old in good health.

The V and J genes are TRBV12-3 or TRBV12-4 and TRBJ2-3; 8 bases map to TRBD2. The V gene end was trimmed by 5 bases and the J gene end by 3 bases; junction bases not matched to a gene: 10. The CDR3 is 16 residues long. CDR3 residues: CASSGTSGGGTDTQYF. CDR3 nucleotides: TGTGCCAGCAGTGGGACTTCCGGGGGGGGAACAGATACGCAGTATTTT.

A note on this clonotype: This may arise from a read error, as a much more abundant clone is one base away. The V gene is TRBV12-3 or TRBV12-4, the J gene TRBJ1-2; the match to TRBD1 covers 8 bases. The CDR3 is 14 amino acids. The CDR3: CAGSPAGQAYGYTF. In nucleotides, the CDR3 is TGTGCCGGCAGTCCGGCGGGACAGGCGTATGGCTACACCTTC.

As concerns this clonotype: A read error is possible here, since a much larger clone lies one base away. The chain is built from TRBV7-9 and TRBJ1-2; a possible D gene is TRBD1 (5 bases). The CDR3 loop spans 14 amino acids. Looked up from germline, CDR1 is SEHNR and CDR2 is FQNEAQ (reference sequence). CDR3 nucleotides: TGTGTCAGCAGCCCCACACCGACAGTCTATGGCTACACCTTC. Its translation is CVSSPTPTVYGYTF.

The rearrangement links TRBV7-2 to TRBJ2-3; D perhaps matches TRBD2 (7 bases). The CDR3 runs 16 residues. V was clipped by 3 bases and J by 1 base, with 14 bases between them. Germline-derived CDR1 and CDR2 are SGHTA and FQGNSA. Here the CDR3 DNA reads TGTGCCAGCAGCTTCGGACCGGGGGGCGGCACAGATACGCAGTATTTT. This encodes CASSFGPGGGTDTQYF.

The rearrangement links TRBV2 to TRBJ1-2; possible D gene TRBD1, 5 bases. The CDR3 extends over 14 amino acids. The V gene lost 6 bases and the J gene lost 4 bases, with 15 bases spanning the gap. Germline V CDR1 and CDR2: SNHLY, FYNNEI. The CDR3 DNA follows: TGTGCCAGCAGAGGACATACGCTAGGCTATGGCTACACCTTC. Protein product: CASRGHTLGYGYTF.

This clonotype came up a few times. The junction departs from the called germline gene at one end, perhaps through a read error. The CDR3 DNA follows: TGTGCTAGCAGCTCCAGTGCCCAGGCCACTGAAGCTTTCTTT. This codes for CASSSSAQATEAFF. The chain has TRBV7-7 and TRBJ1-1; D is ambiguous. Germline V gives CDR1 SSHAT, CDR2 FNYEAQ (reference sequence). CDR3 length equals 14 residues.

This clonotype showed up just a few times. The gene calls are TRBV29-1 and TRBJ2-1; D assignment may be TRBD1 or TRBD2 (5 bases each). V lost 5 bases and J 6 bases, leaving 8 bases between the germline ends. Germline V gene data show CDR1 as SQVTM and CDR2 as ANQGSEA. This CDR3 has 11 residues. Here the CDR3 DNA reads TGCAGCGTTTTTGGGGGCAATGAGCAGTTCTTC. Amino acids: CSVFGGNEQFF.

The V call is TRBV7-2, the J call TRBJ2-7, with D perhaps given as TRBD1 or TRBD2 (5 bases each). Germline V gene data show CDR1 as SGHTA and CDR2 as FQGNSA. This CDR3 spans 15 amino acids. The V and J ends lost 1 base and 3 bases respectively, with 13 bases between them. CDR3 DNA sequence: TGTGCCAGCAGCTTAGACCGGGACCCTGGCTACGAGCAGTACTTC. The encoded protein is CASSLDRDPGYEQYF.